This is a list of T cell receptor beta chains from one sample in a study of T cell responses to AZD1222 COVID-19 vaccine. Repertoires were generated with immunoSEQ multiplex PCR, while TCRdb's copy carries only in-frame clones and drops some. The table has fewer than 120,000 clones, 85% to 95% seen once. The sequenced sample was peripheral blood, obtained on day 0 of AZD1222 vaccination. Receptors originate from an adult in good health. Each CDR3 is given with its conserved first and last residue. A D gene is named only where the DNA matches it firmly. A clone size is listed for some rows: how often the clone was seen (once, few, many), or a class if it is expanded.

CDR3nt,CDR3aa,d_gene,abundance,j_gene,v_gene
TGTGCCAGCTCACTAAACAGGATCGAGCAGTACTTC,CASSLNRIEQYF,-,-,TRBJ2-7,TRBV18
TGTGCCATCAGTGATGGGCCTGGCTACACCTTC,CAISDGPGYTF,-,-,TRBJ1-2,TRBV10-3
TGTGCCTGGAGTCTGATAGCGGGTGAGCAGTACTTC,CAWSLIAGEQYF,TRBD2,-,TRBJ2-7,TRBV30
TGTGCCAGCAGCCGCCGGGACTCTCGGTCAAAGCATACGCAGTATTTT,CASSRRDSRSKHTQYF,-,-,TRBJ2-3,TRBV13
TGCGCCAGCAGCCTCCCCAGTGCAGGGGCGCGCCGTGGCTACACCTTC,CASSLPSAGARRGYTF,-,-,TRBJ1-2,TRBV4-1
TGTGCCTGGAGTGTACGGGGAGGGGGTCAGCCCCAGCATTTT,CAWSVRGGGQPQHF,-,-,TRBJ1-5,TRBV30
TGTGCCAGCAGCGTAGTTAAACAGGACCATGGCTACACCTTC,CASSVVKQDHGYTF,-,-,TRBJ1-2,TRBV9
TGTGCCAGTAGTATTCGGGGGAACACTGAAGCTTTCTTT,CASSIRGNTEAFF,-,-,TRBJ1-1,TRBV19
TGTGCCAGCACGGCAGGGAACTATGGCTACACCTTC,CASTAGNYGYTF,-,-,TRBJ1-2,TRBV12-3/TRBV12-4
TGTGCCAGCAGCAAAGTCGACGGTTCCTACGAGCAGTACTTC,CASSKVDGSYEQYF,-,-,TRBJ2-7,TRBV21-1
TGTGCCAGCGGGGACAGGGGACTCGAAAAACTGTTTTTT,CASGDRGLEKLFF,TRBD1,once,TRBJ1-4,TRBV12-3/TRBV12-4
TGTGCCAGCAGCCAAGGGAGCGGGGGAAGCTCCTACGAGCAGTACTTC,CASSQGSGGSSYEQYF,TRBD2,-,TRBJ2-7,TRBV3-1/TRBV3-2
TGTGCCAGCAGGCAGACAGGGGCGGATGAAAAACTGTTTTTT,CASRQTGADEKLFF,TRBD1,-,TRBJ1-4,TRBV7-9